Listed here are 5 T cell receptor beta chains from one sample, sequenced in a study of T cell responses to AZD1222 COVID-19 vaccine. The table came from immunoSEQ multiplex PCR; TCRdb's copy has only in-frame clones and leaves some out. The sample records 100,000 to 120,000 clones, about nine tenths being singletons. The sequencing used peripheral blood, collected 28 days after the second AZD1222 dose. The receptors originated from an adult who received the AZD1222 COVID-19 vaccine.

The gene calls are TRBV6-1 and TRBJ1-5; no reliable D call. Looked up from germline, CDR1 is MNHNS and CDR2 is SASEGT. The V gene lost 2 bases and the J gene lost 0 bases, with 11 bases spanning the gap. The CDR3 is 16 amino acids. CDR3 in amino acids: CASSEFSRSSNQPQHF. DNA of the CDR3: TGTGCCAGCAGTGAATTTTCCAGGAGTAGCAATCAGCCCCAGCATTTT.

The V call is TRBV18, the J call TRBJ2-7; D perhaps matches TRBD1 (7 bases). The CDR3 has 14 amino acids. Looked up from germline, CDR1 is KGHSH and CDR2 is LQKENI. V gave up 3 bases and J gave up 3 bases, with 12 bases separating them. The CDR3 DNA reads as TGTGCCAGCTCACCCCGACAGGGACTCTACGAGCAGTACTTC. It is translated as CASSPRQGLYEQYF.

This rearrangement joins TRBV7-2 to TRBJ2-7; weak D call: TRBD2 (5 bases). Germline CDR1 SGHTA, CDR2 FQGNSA. V was cut by 5 bases and J by 0 bases, with 11 bases left in between. This CDR3 spans 14 amino acids. CDR3 protein: CASSEGVSSYEQYF. The DNA of the CDR3 is TGTGCCAGCAGCGAGGGAGTCAGCTCCTACGAGCAGTACTTC.

This clone appeared a few times. This sequence joins TRBV27 and TRBJ1-1; maybe TRBD1 (5 bases). V gave up 8 bases and J gave up 11 bases, with 15 bases separating them. The CDR3 has 11 amino acids. Germline V gives CDR1 MNHEY, CDR2 SMNVEV (reference sequence). The CDR3 spells CASVGGMRAFF. The CDR3 coding sequence is TGTGCCAGCGTGGGGGGGATGAGGGCTTTCTTT.

This clone was found once. The rearrangement uses TRBV5-6 and TRBJ1-2; D not resolved. V gave up 6 bases and J gave up 4 bases, with 16 bases separating them. This CDR3 contains 14 residues. Germline V gives CDR1 SGHDT, CDR2 YYEEEE. This CDR3 is CASTPGPLSYGYTF. CDR3 coding DNA: TGTGCCAGCACCCCGGGTCCTCTTTCCTATGGCTACACCTTC.